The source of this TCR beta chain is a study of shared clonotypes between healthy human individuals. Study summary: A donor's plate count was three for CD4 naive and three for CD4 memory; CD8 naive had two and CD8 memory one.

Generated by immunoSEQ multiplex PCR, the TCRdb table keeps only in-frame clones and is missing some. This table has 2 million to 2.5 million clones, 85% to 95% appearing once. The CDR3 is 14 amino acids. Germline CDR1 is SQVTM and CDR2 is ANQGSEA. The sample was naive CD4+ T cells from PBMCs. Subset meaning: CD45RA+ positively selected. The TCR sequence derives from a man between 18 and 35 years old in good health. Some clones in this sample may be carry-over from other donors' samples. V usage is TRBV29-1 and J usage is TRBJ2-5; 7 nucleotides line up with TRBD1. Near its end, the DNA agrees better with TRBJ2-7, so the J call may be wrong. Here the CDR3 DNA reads TGCAGCGTTCGTCCATTCTACAGGGGCGACGAGCAGTACTTC. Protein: CSVRPFYRGDEQYF.